Listed here are 17 T cell receptor beta chains from one sample, sequenced in a study of T cell changes during pregnancy in multiple sclerosis. Clones were sequenced by immunoSEQ multiplex PCR, and TCRdb holds only the in-frame ones, with some missing. The table has about 75,000 clones, around 92% seen once. The sequenced sample was peripheral blood, obtained in the first trimester of pregnancy. Source of these receptors: a female donor in good health, enrolled as a control in a pregnancy study.

This chain connects TRBV7-2 to TRBJ2-7; 13 nucleotides line up with TRBD2. The CDR3 extends over 15 amino acids. Germline CDR1 reads SGHTA; CDR2 reads FQGNSA. After removal of 4 bases from V and 7 bases from J, the junction contained 7 bases not matched to a gene. The CDR3 sequence: CASSSSGLAGEEQYF. For the CDR3, the DNA is TGTGCCAGCAGCTCCTCTGGACTAGCGGGGGAGGAGCAGTACTTC.

The chain uses TRBV27 and TRBJ2-7; 15 bases align to TRBD2. CDR3 length equals 17 residues. J lost 6 bases, V lost 5 bases, and 11 bases had no gene match. The V gene's germline CDR1 is MNHEY and CDR2 SMNVEV (reference sequence). CDR3 in amino acids: CASSPRTSGRAVSEQYF. The CDR3 nucleotides read TGTGCCAGCAGTCCCCGGACTAGCGGGAGGGCCGTCTCCGAGCAGTACTTC.

The chain uses TRBV5-4 and TRBJ1-5; D unclear. CDR1 is SGHNT and CDR2 is YYREEE in the germline V gene (reference sequence). The length of the CDR3 is 15 residues. With 3 bases removed from V and 2 bases from J, the gap between germline ends came to 12 bases. The CDR3 DNA follows: TGTGCCAGCAGCTCCGGGATCGCGGGCAATCAGCCCCAGCATTTT. This translates into CASSSGIAGNQPQHF.

This chain links TRBV19 with TRBJ2-5; D might be TRBD2 (5 bases). V shed 5 bases and J shed 3 bases, with 16 bases lying between them. This CDR3 spans 15 amino acids. Germline CDR1 and CDR2: LNHDA and SQIVND (reference sequence). The CDR3 DNA sequence: TGTGCCAGTAGTGGGAGAGGGCCGGAAAAAGAGACCCAGTACTTC. The encoded protein is CASSGRGPEKETQYF.

Details on this clone: One junction end disagrees with the germline gene, perhaps due to a read error. V and J are TRBV7-7 and TRBJ2-7; 10 nucleotides align to TRBD1. The CDR3 runs to 13 residues. The germline CDR1 and CDR2 sequences are SSHAT and FNYEAQ (reference sequence). In nucleotides, the CDR3 is TGTGCTAGCAGCGACAGGGGGCACGACGAGCAGTACTTC. It encodes CASSDRGHDEQYF.

This chain uses TRBV7-9 with TRBJ2-1, with D possibly TRBD2 on 6 matching bases. The V gene's germline CDR1 is SEHNR and CDR2 FQNEAQ (reference sequence). The CDR3 has 15 amino acids. V shed 6 bases and J shed 6 bases, with 18 bases lying between them. This chain's CDR3 is CASRPWRGVGNEQFF. The CDR3 bases are TGTGCCAGCAGACCCTGGAGGGGAGTAGGCAATGAGCAGTTCTTC.

V is TRBV7-9 and J is TRBJ1-1; perhaps TRBD1 as D (6 bases). Trimming took 1 base from V and 1 from J, leaving 13 bases between them. CDR3 length: 16 amino acids. In germline, CDR1 is SEHNR, CDR2 FQNEAQ (reference sequence). The CDR3 loop is CASSLGRGGSNTEAFF. CDR3 nucleotide sequence: TGTGCCAGCAGCTTAGGGAGAGGGGGTTCGAACACTGAAGCTTTCTTT.

The V call is TRBV30, the J call TRBJ1-2; D is perhaps TRBD1 (6 bases). The CDR3 runs to 11 residues. Germline V lookup: CDR1 GTSNPN, CDR2 SVGIG (reference sequence). The V end lost 3 bases, the J end lost 8 bases, and 10 bases lay between the germline ends. CDR3 DNA: TGTGCCTGGAGCGGACAGCTGGGCTACACCTTC. This gives the protein CAWSGQLGYTF.

This clone was recorded a few times. This chain connects TRBV28 to TRBJ1-5; the match to TRBD1 covers 9 bases. The V segment lost 6 bases and the J segment 4 bases; nucleotides outside the gene matches: 19. Germline loops: CDR1 MDHEN, CDR2 SYDVKM. This CDR3 region has 19 residues. CDR3 in amino acids: CASSKAPASGQGFNQPQHF. The CDR3 nucleotides are TGTGCCAGCAGCAAGGCCCCTGCATCGGGACAGGGCTTTAATCAGCCCCAGCATTTT.

V is TRBV5-6 and J is TRBJ1-3, with no clear D. Germline lookup yields CDR1 SGHDT and CDR2 YYEEEE. The CDR3 contains 15 residues. V was shortened by 4 bases and J by 2 bases, with 13 bases between the two germline ends. CDR3: CASSLWGGPGNTIYF. CDR3 nucleotides: TGTGCCAGCAGCCTTTGGGGAGGCCCTGGAAACACCATATATTTT.

This clone appeared once. CDR3 in amino acids: CASTRGQEAGGELFF. The CDR3 coding sequence is TGTGCCAGCACCCGTGGGCAGGAGGCGGGCGGGGAGCTGTTTTTT. This sequence joins TRBV7-9 and TRBJ2-2, with D possibly being TRBD2 (5 bases). The germline V gene has CDR1 SEHNR and CDR2 FQNEAQ (reference sequence). V was pared by 7 bases and J by 7 bases, with 19 bases between. CDR3 length: 15 amino acids. Looking up the rest from reference TRBV7-9 and TRBJ2-2 gives the full variable domain: DTGVSQNPRHKITKRGQNVTFRCDPISEHNRLYWYRQTLGQGPEFLTYFQNEAQLEKSRLLSDRFSAERPKGSFSTLEIQRTEQGDSAMYLCASTRGQEAGGELFFGEGSRLTVL.

The V gene is TRBV11-2, the J gene TRBJ2-5; TRBD2 matches at 10 bases. CDR1 is SGHAT and CDR2 is FQNNGV in the germline V gene. The CDR3 runs to 12 residues. Losses at the gene ends were 5 bases for V and 12 bases for J; bases not matched to a gene: 6. The CDR3 region has the DNA TGTGCCAGCAGCCCGACTAGCGGGCACAAGTACTTC. It yields the protein CASSPTSGHKYF. The entire variable domain, with the rest obtained from reference TRBV11-2 and TRBJ2-5, is as follows: EAGVAQSPRYKIIEKRQSVAFWCNPISGHATLYWYQQILGQGPKLLIQFQNNGVVDDSQLPKDRFSAERLKGVDSTLKIQPAKLEDSAVYLCASSPTSGHKYFGPGTRLLVL.

The V and J genes are TRBV9 and TRBJ1-3; 8 bases map to TRBD1. The CDR3 length is 15 residues. Losses at the gene ends were 2 bases for V and 2 bases for J; bases not matched to a gene: 3. The germline V gene has CDR1 SGDLS and CDR2 YYNGEE. The CDR3 sequence: CASSVQGAPGNTIYF. The CDR3 bases are TGTGCCAGCAGCGTCCAGGGGGCACCTGGAAACACCATATATTTT.

This clone was observed once. The CDR3 reads CASSQPSQGTSGYTF. The DNA of the CDR3 is TGCGCCAGCAGCCAACCCTCACAGGGTACGAGCGGCTACACCTTC. J is TRBJ1-2 and V is TRBV4-1, with D perhaps matching TRBD1 (6 bases). V was cut by 2 bases and J by 8 bases, with 18 bases left in between. The CDR3 has 15 residues. CDR1 MGHRA and CDR2 YSYEKL come from the germline V gene.

This chain joins TRBV23-1 and TRBJ1-2, with D perhaps matching TRBD1 (6 bases). TRBV23-1 is an ORF, with its function uncertain. The V gene lost 3 bases and the J gene lost 1 base, with 15 bases spanning the gap. The CDR3 has 16 amino acids. In DNA form, the CDR3 reads TGCGCCAGCAGTCATACGGACAGTTTCTATAACTATGGCTACACCTTC. Protein sequence: CASSHTDSFYNYGYTF.

The chain recombines TRBV4-2 with TRBJ2-3, with 8 nucleotides matching TRBD2. The CDR3 has 18 residues. V gave up 0 bases and J gave up 6 bases; unmatched junction bases: 14. Germline CDR1 LGHNA, CDR2 YNFKEQ. The CDR3 DNA sequence: TGTGCCAGCAGCCAAGATGGTTCTTTTAGCGGGGAAGGGGATACGCAGTATTTT. Residues: CASSQDGSFSGEGDTQYF.

V usage is TRBV4-2 and J usage is TRBJ1-1, with TRBD1 identical over 8 bases. This CDR3 spans 15 amino acids. V was pared by 4 bases and J by 4 bases, with 8 bases of the junction left unmatched. Germline CDR1 LGHNA, CDR2 YNFKEQ. CDR3 coding DNA: TGTGCCAGCAGCCGAGCAGGGGGCGTCGGCACTGAAGCTTTCTTT. It encodes CASSRAGGVGTEAFF.